This TCR beta chain was recorded in a study of OX40 agonist ivuxolimab in advanced cancers. Data came from immunoSEQ multiplex PCR; TCRdb stores just in-frame clones and leaves some out. The table has 71,000 or so clones, about 89% seen once. CDR3 length equals 14 residues. The germline V gene encodes CDR1 MNHEY and CDR2 SVGAGI. V lost 6 bases, J lost 2 bases, and 5 bases stayed unmatched. The V and J genes are TRBV6-5 and TRBJ2-7; TRBD2 matches at 9 bases. The sample consisted of CD4+ or CD8+ T cells sorted from blood, taken in a trial of the OX40 agonist ivuxolimab. The sequence was obtained from an adult with an advanced solid tumor such as melanoma, head and neck, liver or kidney cancer. CDR3 bases: TGTGCCAGCAGCGCGTTAGCGGGGGCCTACGAGCAGTACTTC. Protein sequence: CASSALAGAYEQYF.